The sequence of this T cell receptor (beta chain) was determined in a study of T cell responses to AZD1222 COVID-19 vaccine. Across the whole study: Pooling was applied to second doses at about 4 or about 12 weeks. General study findings and limits: Unmutated variant regions are reportedly the target of nearly half of TCRs that are spike-specific. Donors, mostly white British, included more females; clonal diversity was possibly underestimated. Spike-specific TCR breadth and depth grew following two AZD1222 doses.

The germline V and J ends were trimmed by 5 bases and 7 bases, with 15 bases remaining between them. Per germline, CDR1 MNHEY and CDR2 SVGAGI. CDR3 length: 15 residues. TCRdb keeps only in-frame clones here, not all; method: immunoSEQ multiplex PCR. This table has about 110,000 clones, roughly 84% appearing once. On this clone itself: Its antigen is undetermined.

The chain carries TRBV6-5 and TRBJ1-6; tentative D call: TRBD1 (6 bases). The sample was peripheral blood, taken on day 0 of AZD1222 vaccination. This clonotype was sampled from an adult in good health. The CDR3 region is CASSTGRTSNSPLHF. CDR3 DNA: TGTGCCAGCAGTACAGGGAGAACGTCCAATTCACCCCTCCACTTT.